The 26 T cell receptor beta chains below all came from one sample that was sequenced in a study of Ad26.COV2.S vaccination and SARS-CoV-2 variants. The assay was immunoSEQ multiplex PCR, and TCRdb's table has in-frame clones only and misses some. The sample shows about 350,000 clones, approximately 81% of them seen only once. The treatment denotes: roughly 18 received Ad26.COV2.S at low or high dose, single or two shots; 5 received placebo; per-sample allocation not given. At day 63 after the first vaccine or placebo injection, samples were drawn. Material: peripheral blood, obtained in a trial of Ad26.COV2.S vaccine versus placebo. Every receptor here comes from a person between 18 and 65 years old who received the Ad26.COV2.S COVID-19 vaccine or a placebo.

The V gene is TRBV6-5, the J gene TRBJ2-5, with D possibly being TRBD2 (6 bases). The germline V gene encodes CDR1 MNHEY and CDR2 SVGAGI. V lost 9 bases to trimming and J lost 5 bases, with 16 bases between them. The CDR3 has 13 residues. The CDR3 coding sequence is TGTGCCAGTACCATTAGCGGAACGGAGACCCAGTACTTC. Residues: CASTISGTETQYF.

This clone appeared a single time. The rearrangement joins TRBV10-1 to TRBJ1-4; D ambiguous. The CDR3 runs 13 residues. Germline V gives CDR1 WNHNN, CDR2 SYGVQD (reference sequence). V lost 9 bases and J lost 3, with 11 bases in between. CDR3 amino acids: CARHHEANEKLFF. CDR3 DNA sequence: TGCGCCAGACACCATGAGGCTAATGAAAAACTGTTTTTT.

V usage is TRBV4-2 and J usage is TRBJ2-7; 13 bases agree with TRBD2. J lost 1 base, V lost 1 base, and 1 base had no gene match. CDR3 length: 16 residues. Germline CDR1 LGHNA, CDR2 YNFKEQ. The DNA of the CDR3 is TGTGCCAGCAGCCAAGGGACTAGCGGGAGTTCCTACGAGCAGTACTTC. Its translation: CASSQGTSGSSYEQYF.

The CDR3: CASISNQPQHF. The CDR3 nucleotides are TGTGCCAGTATTTCTAATCAGCCCCAGCATTTT. This chain uses TRBV19 with TRBJ1-5; no clear D. Trimming left V 7 bases short and J 4 bases short, with 5 bases between. The CDR3 totals 11 residues. The germline V gene has CDR1 LNHDA and CDR2 SQIVND (reference sequence).

The chain couples TRBV30 to TRBJ1-5; a possible D gene is TRBD1 (6 bases). V was cut by 2 bases and J by 8 bases, with 10 bases left in between. The V gene's germline CDR1 is GTSNPN and CDR2 SVGIG (reference sequence). The CDR3 is made up of 12 amino acids. The CDR3 protein is CAWSRGNKPQHF. Written as DNA, the CDR3 is TGTGCCTGGAGTAGGGGGAACAAGCCCCAGCATTTT.

The chain uses TRBV25-1 and TRBJ2-7; D not resolved. The V gene lost 6 bases and the J gene lost 3 bases, with 18 bases spanning the gap. The length of the CDR3 is 15 residues. Per the germline V gene, CDR1 is MGHDK and CDR2 is SYGVNS. The DNA of the CDR3 is TGTGCCAGCAGGGCTGATGAGAAGGGTATCTACGAGCAGTACTTC. It specifies CASRADEKGIYEQYF.

The rearrangement joins TRBV27 to TRBJ1-2; D ambiguous. Trimming took off 7 bases at V and 7 bases at J, with 31 bases between the two ends. The CDR3 is made up of 18 amino acids. Germline V gene lookup returns CDR1 MNHEY and CDR2 SMNVEV (reference sequence). The CDR3, as DNA: TGTGCCAGCATGGCCGCCTCACTGCAGGCCATCAACTCGGGTGGCTACACCTTC. Translated, it gives CASMAASLQAINSGGYTF.

The table lists this clone with many counts. This chain links TRBV2 with TRBJ1-5, with TRBD1 identical over 8 bases. This CDR3 region has 13 residues. V was clipped by 8 bases and J by 3 bases; unmatched bases: 3. Germline V CDR1 and CDR2: SNHLY, FYNNEI. CDR3 in amino acids: CASSDRDNQPQHF. The CDR3 DNA follows: TGTGCCAGCTCGGACAGGGACAATCAGCCCCAGCATTTT.

V usage is TRBV5-1 and J usage is TRBJ1-2; TRBD1 agrees at 8 bases. Trimming took 3 bases from V and 6 from J; bases not matched to a gene: 10. The germline gives CDR1 SGHRS, CDR2 YFSETQ. The CDR3 spans 15 residues. The CDR3 reads CASSSTKAGGNGYTF. The CDR3 coding sequence is TGCGCCAGCAGCTCAACCAAAGCAGGGGGCAATGGCTACACCTTC.

The genes are TRBV5-1 and TRBJ2-7, with 9 bases that match TRBD1. Germline CDR1 is SGHRS and CDR2 is YFSETQ. The CDR3 has 15 residues. Losses at the gene ends were 1 base for V and 4 bases for J; bases not matched to a gene: 6. In DNA form, the CDR3 reads TGCGCCAGCAGCTTGACCGGGACAGGGTTGTACGAGCAGTACTTC. This sequence encodes CASSLTGTGLYEQYF.

This rearrangement joins TRBV15 to TRBJ2-7; D might be TRBD2 (5 bases). Germline CDR1 and CDR2: LNHNV and YYDKDF (reference sequence). The germline V and J ends were trimmed by 8 bases and 0 bases, with 11 bases remaining between them. This CDR3 comprises 13 residues. CDR3 sequence: CATGGGFSYEQYF. The CDR3 DNA is TGTGCCACCGGAGGCGGCTTCTCCTACGAGCAGTACTTC.

The chain employs TRBV6-5 and TRBJ2-3; D is unresolved. Trimming stripped 3 bases from V and 6 bases from J, with 16 bases between. The length of the CDR3 is 15 residues. The germline V gene has CDR1 MNHEY and CDR2 SVGAGI. The CDR3 reads CASSYREDSFDTQYF. The CDR3 DNA is TGTGCCAGCAGTTATAGGGAAGACTCTTTTGATACGCAGTATTTT.

The rearrangement uses TRBV6-5 and TRBJ1-6, with 8 bases lining up with TRBD1. Per the germline V gene, CDR1 is MNHEY and CDR2 is SVGAGI. The trim removed 2 bases at V and 9 bases at J, leaving 3 bases unmatched. This CDR3 is 14 amino acids long. For the CDR3, the DNA is TGTGCCAGCAGTTACGGACAGGGAGGTTCACCCCTCCACTTT. Translation: CASSYGQGGSPLHF.

The CDR3 DNA follows: TGTGCCAGCGTGGGGACCGGCACAGATACGCAGTATTTT. It specifies CASVGTGTDTQYF. The chain employs TRBV6-5 and TRBJ2-3; the D gene could be TRBD1 or TRBD2 (5 bases each). The CDR3 totals 13 residues. Per germline, CDR1 MNHEY and CDR2 SVGAGI. With 8 bases removed from V and 1 base from J, the gap between germline ends came to 10 bases.

The chain couples TRBV5-5 to TRBJ1-4, with D tentatively TRBD1 (5 bases). This CDR3 is 14 amino acids long. With 4 bases removed from V and 7 bases from J, the gap between germline ends came to 14 bases. Germline CDR1 and CDR2: SGHKS and YYEKEE (reference sequence). CDR3 DNA: TGTGCCAGCAGCATCCTACCGGGGACTGAAAAACTGTTTTTT. As protein: CASSILPGTEKLFF.

V usage is TRBV7-8 and J usage is TRBJ2-7, with D hard to call. V lost 6 bases and J 1 base, leaving 10 bases between the germline ends. Germline lookup yields CDR1 SGHVS and CDR2 FQNEAQ. This CDR3 is 13 amino acids long. CDR3 sequence (DNA): TGTGCCAGCAGTTATTCTTTTTCCTACGAGCAGTACTTC. It is translated as CASSYSFSYEQYF.

In this sample, this clone turned up once. The chain uses TRBV6-5 and TRBJ1-5; 7 bases fit TRBD1. The V gene's germline CDR1 is MNHEY and CDR2 SVGAGI. The CDR3 length is 13 residues. The trim removed 6 bases at V and 7 bases at J, leaving 6 bases unmatched. CDR3 region: CASRGKQGQPQHF. CDR3 DNA: TGTGCCAGCAGGGGAAAACAGGGGCAGCCCCAGCATTTT.

The rearrangement uses TRBV20-1 and TRBJ2-7; 8 bases align to TRBD1. Looked up from germline, CDR1 is DFQATT and CDR2 is SNEGSKA (reference sequence). This CDR3 has 11 residues. V lost 6 bases to trimming and J lost 6 bases; unmatched junction nucleotides: 4. CDR3 sequence (DNA): TGCAGTGCCCGGACAGGGACCGAGCAGTACTTC. Amino acid sequence: CSARTGTEQYF.

The V call is TRBV24-1, the J call TRBJ1-4; no clear D. Germline lookup yields CDR1 KGHDR and CDR2 SFDVKD. V dropped 5 bases and J dropped 8 bases, with 14 bases sitting between them. This CDR3 comprises 14 residues. CDR3 protein: CATSAPLRREKLFF. DNA for the CDR3: TGTGCCACCAGTGCCCCTTTGCGCAGGGAAAAACTGTTTTTT.

The chain couples TRBV30 to TRBJ2-2, with 14 bases fitting TRBD2. After removal of 4 bases from V and 6 bases from J, the junction contained 13 bases not matched to a gene. This CDR3 region has 18 residues. CDR1 is GTSNPN and CDR2 is SVGIG in the germline V gene (reference sequence). CDR3 region: CAWTTPGLAGVSSGELFF. The CDR3 bases are TGTGCCTGGACTACCCCGGGACTAGCGGGAGTATCTTCCGGGGAGCTGTTTTTT.

This rearrangement joins TRBV5-1 to TRBJ1-1; D is ambiguous. The CDR3 loop spans 12 amino acids. Germline values: CDR1 SGHRS, CDR2 YFSETQ. Deletions cut 1 base from V and 2 bases from J, with 3 bases between. In DNA form, the CDR3 reads TGCGCCAGCAGCTTGACCAACACTGAAGCTTTCTTT. Its protein is CASSLTNTEAFF.

The chain has TRBV27 and TRBJ2-1, with 8 positions matching TRBD1. V trimming: 3 bases; J trimming: 8 bases; junction bases outside the gene matches: 9. CDR1 MNHEY and CDR2 SMNVEV come from the germline V gene (reference sequence). This CDR3 region has 15 residues. The CDR3 DNA reads as TGTGCCAGCAGTTTCACAGGACAGGGTCTCGATGAGCAGTTCTTC. It yields the protein CASSFTGQGLDEQFF.

The V call is TRBV9, the J call TRBJ1-1; tentatively, D is TRBD1 (6 bases). The germline CDR1 and CDR2 sequences are SGDLS and YYNGEE. The length of the CDR3 is 14 residues. The V end was cut by 6 bases, the J end by 1 base, with 13 bases between. The CDR3, as DNA: TGTGCCAGCACCGAACAGGGCGAGAACACTGAAGCTTTCTTT. This sequence encodes CASTEQGENTEAFF.

As for this clone: The same CDR3 can be traced to other DNA sequences in this sample. This chain connects TRBV5-1 to TRBJ2-5; D not certain. The ends were cut back, 1 base at V and 4 bases at J, with 2 bases in the middle. Germline assignment: CDR1 SGHRS and CDR2 YFSETQ. The CDR3 consists of 11 residues. CDR3 bases: TGCGCCAGCAGCTTGCGAGAGACCCAGTACTTC. Translated, it gives CASSLRETQYF.

The J gene is TRBJ1-6, the V gene TRBV2, with 9 nucleotides matching TRBD1. This CDR3 spans 15 amino acids. Germline CDR1 SNHLY, CDR2 FYNNEI. V was pared by 4 bases and J by 6 bases, with 4 bases of the junction left unmatched. Here the CDR3 DNA reads TGTGCCAGCAGTGGGACAGGGGATCGTAATTCACCCCTCCACTTT. It encodes CASSGTGDRNSPLHF.

This chain joins TRBV9 and TRBJ1-1; a possible D gene is TRBD1 (6 bases). The length of the CDR3 is 14 residues. CDR1 and CDR2 from the germline V gene are SGDLS and YYNGEE. Deletions cut 0 bases from V and 5 bases from J, with 11 bases between. The CDR3 protein is CASSVGTVLTEAFF. CDR3 coding DNA: TGTGCCAGCAGCGTAGGGACAGTCCTAACTGAAGCTTTCTTT.